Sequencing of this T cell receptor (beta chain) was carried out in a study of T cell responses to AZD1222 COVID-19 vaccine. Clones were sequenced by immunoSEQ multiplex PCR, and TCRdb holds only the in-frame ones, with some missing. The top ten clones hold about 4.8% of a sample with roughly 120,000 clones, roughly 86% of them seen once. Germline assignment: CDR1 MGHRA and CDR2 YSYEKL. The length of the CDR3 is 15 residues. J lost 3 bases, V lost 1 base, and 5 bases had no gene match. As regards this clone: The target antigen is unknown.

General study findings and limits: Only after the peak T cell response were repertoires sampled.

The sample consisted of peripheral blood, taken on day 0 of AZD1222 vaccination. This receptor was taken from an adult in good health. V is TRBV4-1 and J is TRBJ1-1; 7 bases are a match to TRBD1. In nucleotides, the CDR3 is TGCGCCAGCAGCCAAGGCCAAACAGGGGACACTGAAGCTTTCTTT. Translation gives CASSQGQTGDTEAFF.